This TCR beta chain derives from a study of response to subunit inactivated influenza vaccine. The CDR3 has 15 amino acids. V was pared by 0 bases and J by 6 bases, with 13 bases between. From germline, CDR1 is ENHRY and CDR2 SYGVKD. A single record per CDR3 protein comes from TCRdb applying MiXCR to the RT-PCR reads. This sample carries 530,000 or so distinct CDR3 sequences, 14% of them seen once, and the ten largest clones take 11%. This sequence was found in a man aged 50-59 years who received an inactivated influenza vaccine. The source was PBMCs from blood, collected less than 13 days after vaccination. V is TRBV10-3 and J is TRBJ2-3; D is perhaps TRBD2 (5 bases). For the CDR3, the DNA is TGTGCCATCAGTGAGTCGCCGGGAAGGTCGGATACGCAGTATTTT. Amino acid sequence: CAISESPGRSDTQYF.